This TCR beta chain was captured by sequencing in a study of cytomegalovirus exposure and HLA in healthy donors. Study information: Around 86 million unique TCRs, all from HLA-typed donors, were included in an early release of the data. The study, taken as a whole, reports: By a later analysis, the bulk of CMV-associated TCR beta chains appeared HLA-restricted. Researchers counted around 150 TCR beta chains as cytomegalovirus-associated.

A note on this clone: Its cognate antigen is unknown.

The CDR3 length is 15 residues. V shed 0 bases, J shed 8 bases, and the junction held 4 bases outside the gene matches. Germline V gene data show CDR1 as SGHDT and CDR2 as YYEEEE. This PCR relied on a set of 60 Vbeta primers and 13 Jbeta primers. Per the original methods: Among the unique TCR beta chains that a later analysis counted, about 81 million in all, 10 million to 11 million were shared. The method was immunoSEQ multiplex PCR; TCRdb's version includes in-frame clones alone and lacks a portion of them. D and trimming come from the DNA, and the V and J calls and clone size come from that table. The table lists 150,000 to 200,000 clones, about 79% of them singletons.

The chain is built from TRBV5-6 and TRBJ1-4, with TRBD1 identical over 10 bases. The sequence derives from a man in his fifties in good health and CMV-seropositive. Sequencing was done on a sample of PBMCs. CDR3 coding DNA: TGTGCCAGCAGCTTGGCCGGGACAGGGGTCGAAAAACTGTTTTTT. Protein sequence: CASSLAGTGVEKLFF.